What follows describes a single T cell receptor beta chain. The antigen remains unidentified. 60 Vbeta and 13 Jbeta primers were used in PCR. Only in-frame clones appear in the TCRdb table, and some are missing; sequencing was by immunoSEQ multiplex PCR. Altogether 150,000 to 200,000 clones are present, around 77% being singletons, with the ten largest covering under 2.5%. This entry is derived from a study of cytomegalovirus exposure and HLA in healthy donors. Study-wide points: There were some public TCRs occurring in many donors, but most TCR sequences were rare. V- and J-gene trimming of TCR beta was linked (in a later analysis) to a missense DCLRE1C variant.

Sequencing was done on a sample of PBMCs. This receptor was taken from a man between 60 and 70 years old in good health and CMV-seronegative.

This CDR3 is CASKKGQREETQYF. CDR3 coding DNA: TGTGCCAGCAAAAAAGGCCAGAGGGAAGAGACCCAGTACTTC. V usage is TRBV6-5 and J usage is TRBJ2-5; possibly TRBD2 for D (5 bases). Germline V lookup: CDR1 MNHEY, CDR2 SVGAGI. V was clipped by 7 bases and J by 3 bases, with 15 bases between them. This CDR3 spans 14 amino acids.